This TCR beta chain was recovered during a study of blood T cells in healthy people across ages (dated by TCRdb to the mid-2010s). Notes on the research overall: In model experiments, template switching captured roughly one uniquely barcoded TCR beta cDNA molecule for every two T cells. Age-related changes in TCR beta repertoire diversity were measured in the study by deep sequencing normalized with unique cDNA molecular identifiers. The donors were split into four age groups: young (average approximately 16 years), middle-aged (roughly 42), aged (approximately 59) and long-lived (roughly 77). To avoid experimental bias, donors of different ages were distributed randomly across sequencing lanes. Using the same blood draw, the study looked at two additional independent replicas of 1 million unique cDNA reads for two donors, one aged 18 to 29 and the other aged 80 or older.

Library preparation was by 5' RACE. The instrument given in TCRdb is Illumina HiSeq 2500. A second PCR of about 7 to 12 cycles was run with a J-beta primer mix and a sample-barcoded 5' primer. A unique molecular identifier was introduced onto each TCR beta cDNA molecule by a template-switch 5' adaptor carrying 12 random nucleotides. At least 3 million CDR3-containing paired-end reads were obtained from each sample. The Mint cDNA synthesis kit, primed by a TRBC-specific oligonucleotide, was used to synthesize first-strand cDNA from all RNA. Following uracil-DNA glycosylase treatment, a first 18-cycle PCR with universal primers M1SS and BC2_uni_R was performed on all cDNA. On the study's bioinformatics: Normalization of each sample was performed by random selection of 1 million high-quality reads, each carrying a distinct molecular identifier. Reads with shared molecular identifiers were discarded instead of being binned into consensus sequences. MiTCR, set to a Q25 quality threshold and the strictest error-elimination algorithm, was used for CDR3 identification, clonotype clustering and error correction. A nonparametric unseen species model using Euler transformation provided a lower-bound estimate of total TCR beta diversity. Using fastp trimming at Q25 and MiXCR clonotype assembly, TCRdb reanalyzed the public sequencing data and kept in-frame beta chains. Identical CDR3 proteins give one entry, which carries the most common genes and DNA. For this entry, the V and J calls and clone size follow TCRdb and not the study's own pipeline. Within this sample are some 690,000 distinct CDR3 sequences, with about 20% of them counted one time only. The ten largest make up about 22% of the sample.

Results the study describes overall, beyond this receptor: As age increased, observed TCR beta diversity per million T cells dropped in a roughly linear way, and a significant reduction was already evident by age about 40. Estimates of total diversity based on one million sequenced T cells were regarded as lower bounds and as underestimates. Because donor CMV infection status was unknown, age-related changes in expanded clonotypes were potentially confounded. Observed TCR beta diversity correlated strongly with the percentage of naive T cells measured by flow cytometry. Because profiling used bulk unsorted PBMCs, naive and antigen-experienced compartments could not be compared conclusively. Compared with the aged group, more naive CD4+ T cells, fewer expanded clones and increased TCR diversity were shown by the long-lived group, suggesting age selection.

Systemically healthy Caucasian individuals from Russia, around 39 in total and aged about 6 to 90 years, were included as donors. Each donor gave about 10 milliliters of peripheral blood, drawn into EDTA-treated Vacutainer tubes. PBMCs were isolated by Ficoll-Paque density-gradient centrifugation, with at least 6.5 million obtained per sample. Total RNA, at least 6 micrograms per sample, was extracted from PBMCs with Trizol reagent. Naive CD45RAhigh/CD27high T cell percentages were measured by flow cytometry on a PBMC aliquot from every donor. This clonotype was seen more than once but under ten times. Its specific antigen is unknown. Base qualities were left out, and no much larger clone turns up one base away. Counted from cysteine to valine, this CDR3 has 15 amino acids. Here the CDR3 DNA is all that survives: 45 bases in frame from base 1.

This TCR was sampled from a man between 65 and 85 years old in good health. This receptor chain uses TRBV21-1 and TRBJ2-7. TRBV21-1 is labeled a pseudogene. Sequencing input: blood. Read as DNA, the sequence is TGTGCCAGCAGCAAAGGAGGTACGCTTGCCTACGAGCAGTACGTC. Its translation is CASSKGGTLAYEQYV.